A single sample gave rise to the 18 T cell receptor beta chains below, sequenced in a study of shared clonotypes between healthy human individuals. Libraries were prepared by immunoSEQ multiplex PCR; TCRdb keeps only in-frame clonotypes and omits some of them. The table shows 550,000 to 800,000 clones, with around two thirds occurring only once. Sequenced material: memory CD4+ T cells sorted from blood. As to subset: CD45RA-negative fraction. The receptor source for this set is a woman aged 25 to 45 in good health.

J is TRBJ1-3 and V is TRBV2, with TRBD1 matching 7 bases. This CDR3 region has 20 residues. V lost 6 bases to trimming and J lost 0 bases; unmatched junction nucleotides: 20. The germline V gene has CDR1 SNHLY and CDR2 FYNNEI. For the CDR3, the DNA is TGTGCCAGCAGGGACTACCGGGACAGCCTATTCATACCCTCTGGAAACACCATATATTTT. This gives the protein CASRDYRDSLFIPSGNTIYF.

The J gene is TRBJ2-1, the V gene TRBV6-4; TRBD2 might be the D (6 bases). Per germline, CDR1 MRHNA and CDR2 SNTAGT. The CDR3 covers 14 residues. Deletions cut 4 bases from V and 7 bases from J, with 14 bases between. CDR3 coding DNA: TGTGCCAGCAGTGTAAGCGGGCACCGGAATGAGCAGTTCTTC. Amino acids: CASSVSGHRNEQFF.

The V call is TRBV6-1, the J call TRBJ2-7, with TRBD2 as a possible D gene (7 bases). Looked up from germline, CDR1 is MNHNS and CDR2 is SASEGT. The CDR3 extends over 14 amino acids. V dropped 6 bases and J dropped 5 bases, with 17 bases sitting between them. This chain's CDR3 is CASRLWGGSNEQYF. The CDR3 DNA is TGTGCCAGCAGGTTATGGGGGGGCTCGAACGAGCAGTACTTC.

The gene calls are TRBV5-1 and TRBJ2-7; the D is unclear. V dropped 0 bases and J dropped 1 base, with 14 bases sitting between them. The CDR3 spans 16 residues. Germline assignment: CDR1 SGHRS and CDR2 YFSETQ. CDR3 DNA: TGCGCCAGCAGCTTGGGGCTCGACACCAATTCCTACGAGCAGTACTTC. Its translation is CASSLGLDTNSYEQYF.

The V call is TRBV2, the J call TRBJ2-1; D may be TRBD1 (6 bases). V was pared by 2 bases and J by 0 bases, with 8 bases between. The V gene's germline CDR1 is SNHLY and CDR2 FYNNEI. This CDR3 region has 15 residues. The CDR3, as DNA: TGTGCCAGCAGTGAATTACAGGGCTCCTACAATGAGCAGTTCTTC. This translates into CASSELQGSYNEQFF.

The chain couples TRBV5-5 to TRBJ1-1; no firm D call. The CDR3 contains 14 residues. V shed 1 base and J shed 0 bases, with 7 bases lying between them. Germline V lookup: CDR1 SGHKS, CDR2 YYEKEE (reference sequence). Written as DNA, the CDR3 is TGTGCCAGCAGCTTGCAGTGGGTGAACACTGAAGCTTTCTTT. Translating gives CASSLQWVNTEAFF. The full variable domain, rest sourced from reference TRBV5-5 and TRBJ1-1, is DAGVTQSPTHLIKTRGQQVTLRCSPISGHKSVSWYQQVLGQGPQFIFQYYEKEERGRGNFPDRFSARQFPNYSSELNVNALLLGDSALYLCASSLQWVNTEAFFGQGTRLTVV.

The J gene is TRBJ2-7, the V gene TRBV14, with D possibly being TRBD1 (6 bases). Trimming shortened V by 0 bases and J by 0 bases, and 12 bases separated the two germline ends. The germline CDR1 and CDR2 sequences are SGHDN and FVKESK. The CDR3 is 16 amino acids. CDR3 nucleotides: TGTGCCAGCAGCCAAGAAAACAGGGTTCCCTCCTACGAGCAGTACTTC. The encoded protein is CASSQENRVPSYEQYF.

This chain connects TRBV4-1 to TRBJ1-3, with D unresolved. The V gene's germline CDR1 is MGHRA and CDR2 YSYEKL. The CDR3 is 12 amino acids. The germline V and J ends were trimmed by 6 bases and 2 bases, with 5 bases remaining between them. The CDR3 DNA sequence: TGCGCCAGCAGTTCCGCTGGAAACACCATATATTTT. Translated: CASSSAGNTIYF.

In nucleotides, the CDR3 is TGTGCCAGCAGTGACTCGATCAGGGCCTATGGCTACACCTTC. This sequence encodes CASSDSIRAYGYTF. This chain connects TRBV6-4 to TRBJ1-2; TRBD1 might be the D (5 bases). V gave up 0 bases and J gave up 4 bases, with 9 bases separating them. CDR3 length: 14 residues. Germline lookup yields CDR1 MRHNA and CDR2 SNTAGT.

The chain couples TRBV7-8 to TRBJ2-7; 8 positions match TRBD2. The junction had 6 bases not matched to a gene; V was cut back by 5 bases and J by 0 bases. The CDR3 contains 15 residues. Per the germline V gene, CDR1 is SGHVS and CDR2 is FQNEAQ. The CDR3: CASSGLALYSYEQYF. CDR3 nucleotide sequence: TGTGCCAGCAGCGGACTAGCCTTATACTCCTACGAGCAGTACTTC. Based on the CDR3 plus reference TRBV7-8 and TRBJ2-7, the full variable domain is GAGVSQSPRYKVAKRGQDVALRCDPISGHVSLFWYQQALGQGPEFLTYFQNEAQLDKSGLPSDRFFAERPEGSVSTLKIQRTQQEDSAVYLCASSGLALYSYEQYFGPGTRLTVT.

This chain joins TRBV28 and TRBJ2-3; D is unresolved. Trimming pared 5 bases from V and 0 bases from J, leaving 12 bases between. The CDR3 contains 15 residues. Germline values: CDR1 MDHEN, CDR2 SYDVKM. This chain's CDR3 is CASSPPQFSTDTQYF. Written as DNA, the CDR3 is TGTGCCAGCAGTCCCCCCCAATTTAGCACAGATACGCAGTATTTT.

The chain joins TRBV2 to TRBJ1-2, with 11 positions matching TRBD1. The germline V gene has CDR1 SNHLY and CDR2 FYNNEI. With V trimmed by 6 bases and J by 7 bases, 4 bases remained unmatched. The CDR3 length is 13 residues. The CDR3 spells CASRGQGVLGYTF. The CDR3 coding sequence is TGTGCCAGCAGGGGACAGGGGGTCCTTGGCTACACCTTC.

This rearrangement joins TRBV27 to TRBJ2-5, with D unresolved. This CDR3 has 15 residues. Per germline, CDR1 MNHEY and CDR2 SMNVEV (reference sequence). Trimming pared 2 bases from V and 5 bases from J, leaving 15 bases between. The DNA for the CDR3 is TGTGCCAGCAGTTTAAGGTTAGAATTAAAGGAGACCCAGTACTTC. Its translation is CASSLRLELKETQYF.

J is TRBJ2-3 and V is TRBV7-9; 7 bases are a match to TRBD2. This CDR3 region has 16 residues. Germline V gene sequence: CDR1 SEHNR, CDR2 FQNEAQ (reference sequence). V shed 2 bases, J shed 6 bases, and the junction held 11 bases outside the gene matches. The CDR3 here is CASSLRPSAGVDTQYF. The CDR3 region has the DNA TGTGCCAGCAGCTTAAGGCCATCGGCGGGAGTCGATACGCAGTATTTT.

The chain carries TRBV21-1 and TRBJ2-7; TRBD1, the table's D call, was not compared with the DNA. TRBV21-1 is labeled a pseudogene. The CDR3 extends over 16 amino acids. CDR3 region: CASRPHQTGGPYEQYF. The CDR3 region has the DNA TGTGCCAGCAGACCTCACCAGACAGGGGGCCCCTACGAGCAGTACTTC.

The chain employs TRBV28 and TRBJ1-4; 8 bases align to TRBD1. Germline V gene sequence: CDR1 MDHEN, CDR2 SYDVKM. V was pared by 4 bases and J by 8 bases, with 12 bases of the junction left unmatched. This CDR3 comprises 16 residues. The CDR3 DNA reads as TGTGCCAGCAGTTCCCTAGGACAGGGTAGGGAGGAAAAACTGTTTTTT. Its protein is CASSSLGQGREEKLFF.

The chain couples TRBV4-1 to TRBJ1-3; the D is unclear. Germline CDR1 and CDR2: MGHRA and YSYEKL. The V end was cut by 0 bases, the J end by 0 bases, with 12 bases between. The CDR3 is 17 amino acids. The CDR3 here is CASSQESLLLSGNTIYF. CDR3 DNA: TGCGCCAGCAGCCAAGAATCCCTGCTCCTCTCTGGAAACACCATATATTTT.

This clone was counted between two and nine times. V and J are TRBV5-1 and TRBJ2-2; either TRBD1 or TRBD2 may supply D (5 bases each). There are 17 residues in the CDR3. V was trimmed by 6 bases and J by 1 base, leaving 19 bases between them. Germline CDR1 and CDR2: SGHRS and YFSETQ. In DNA form, the CDR3 reads TGCGCCAGCAAGTCGGTCCCGACAGCGGAGAACACCGGGGAGCTGTTTTTT. Its translation: CASKSVPTAENTGELFF.